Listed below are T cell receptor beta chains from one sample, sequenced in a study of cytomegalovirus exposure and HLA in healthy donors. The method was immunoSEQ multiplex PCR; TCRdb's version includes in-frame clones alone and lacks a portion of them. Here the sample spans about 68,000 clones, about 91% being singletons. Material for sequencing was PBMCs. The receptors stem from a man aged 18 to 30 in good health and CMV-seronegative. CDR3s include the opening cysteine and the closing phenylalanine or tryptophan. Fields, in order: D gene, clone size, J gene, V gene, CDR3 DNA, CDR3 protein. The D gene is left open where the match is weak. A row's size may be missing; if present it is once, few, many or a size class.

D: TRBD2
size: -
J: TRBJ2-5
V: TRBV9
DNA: TGTGCCAGCAGCGTAGAAGGGACTAGCGGGAGTGGCGGTGAGACCCAGTACTTC
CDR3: CASSVEGTSGSGGETQYF

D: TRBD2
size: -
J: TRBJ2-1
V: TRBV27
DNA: TGTGCCAGCAGAAGTATTACTAGCGGGGCTTACAATGAGCAGTTCTTC
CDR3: CASRSITSGAYNEQFF

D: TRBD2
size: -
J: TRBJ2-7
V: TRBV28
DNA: TGTGCCAGCAGTTACCAACCGGGGAGGGTGCAGTACTTC
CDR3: CASSYQPGRVQYF

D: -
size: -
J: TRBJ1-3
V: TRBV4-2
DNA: TGTGCCAGCAGCCAAGAATTCTTGACGGGGGGGTATTCTGGAAACACCATATATTTT
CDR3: CASSQEFLTGGYSGNTIYF

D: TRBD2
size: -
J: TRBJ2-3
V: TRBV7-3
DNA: TGTGCCAGCAGCTCTAGCGGAAACACAGATACGCAGTATTTT
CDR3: CASSSSGNTDTQYF

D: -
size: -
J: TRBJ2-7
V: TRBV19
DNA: TGTGCCAGTAGTACCAGGGCCCTACCATACGAGCAGTACTTC
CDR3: CASSTRALPYEQYF

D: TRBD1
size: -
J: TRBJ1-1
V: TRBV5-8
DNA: TGTGCCAGCAGCTACGGACAGGGGGCGACTGAAGCTTTCTTT
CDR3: CASSYGQGATEAFF

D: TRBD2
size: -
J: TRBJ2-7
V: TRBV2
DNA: TGTGCCAGCAGTGATCCCGTGGGACTAGCGACCTACGAGCAGTACTTC
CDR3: CASSDPVGLATYEQYF

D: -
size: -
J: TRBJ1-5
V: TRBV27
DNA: TGTGCCAGCAGTCCCCGAGGCGGAAATCAGCCCCAGCATTTT
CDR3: CASSPRGGNQPQHF

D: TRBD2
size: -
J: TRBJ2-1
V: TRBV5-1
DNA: TGCGCCAGCAGCTTGAGCGGGGGAGAGTATGAGCAGTTCTTC
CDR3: CASSLSGGEYEQFF

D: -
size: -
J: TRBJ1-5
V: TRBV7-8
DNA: TGTGCCAGCAGCTTCCACGGGACATCTAGCAATCAGCCCCAGCATTTT
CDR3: CASSFHGTSSNQPQHF

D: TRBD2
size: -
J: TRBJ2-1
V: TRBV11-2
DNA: TGTGCCAGCCGCCGTGGGGAGGGAGGGAATGAGCAGTTCTTC
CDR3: CASRRGEGGNEQFF

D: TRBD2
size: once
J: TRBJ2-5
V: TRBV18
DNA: TGTGCCAGCTCCTACGCTCGAAGGACTAGCGGGAGTCAAGAGACCCAGTACTTC
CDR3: CASSYARRTSGSQETQYF

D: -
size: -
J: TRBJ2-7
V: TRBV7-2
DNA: TGTGCCAGCAGCTTAGCGGGGGGGCCCTCCTACGAGCAGTACTTC
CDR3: CASSLAGGPSYEQYF

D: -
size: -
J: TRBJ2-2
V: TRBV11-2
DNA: TGTGCCAGCAGCCTAGACTCGGAGCTGTTTTTT
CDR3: CASSLDSELFF

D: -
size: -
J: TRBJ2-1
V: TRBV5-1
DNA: TGCGCCAGCAGCCTGGGGGAGGCCTACAATGAGCAGTTCTTC
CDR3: CASSLGEAYNEQFF

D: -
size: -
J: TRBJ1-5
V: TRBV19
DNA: TGTGCCAGTAGTATATTTCCGGTGGACAGTAATCAGCCCCAGCATTTT
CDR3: CASSIFPVDSNQPQHF

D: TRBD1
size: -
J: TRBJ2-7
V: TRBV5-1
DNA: TGCGCCAGCAGCCCGGGACAGGGGATGGGGGAGCAGTACTTC
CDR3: CASSPGQGMGEQYF

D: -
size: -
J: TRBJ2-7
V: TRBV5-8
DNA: TGTGCCAGCAGTTTCGGCGGCAGGGCCCTCGGGGAGCAGTACTTC
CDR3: CASSFGGRALGEQYF

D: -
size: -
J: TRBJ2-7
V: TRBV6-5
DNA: TGTGCCAGCAGTCCGCAACAGGGCTACGAGCAGTACTTC
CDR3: CASSPQQGYEQYF

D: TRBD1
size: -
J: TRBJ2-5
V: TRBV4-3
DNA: TGCGCCAGCAGCCGGGACGGACAGGGGAGAGAGACCCAGTACTTC
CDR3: CASSRDGQGRETQYF

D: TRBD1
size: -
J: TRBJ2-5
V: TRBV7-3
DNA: TGTGCCAGCAGCCTGGGACAGTCCGTGGGGACCCAGTACTTC
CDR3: CASSLGQSVGTQYF

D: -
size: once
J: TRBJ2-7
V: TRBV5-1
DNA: TGCGCCAGCAGCTTCGAGAGGCCATCCTACGAGCAGTACTTC
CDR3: CASSFERPSYEQYF

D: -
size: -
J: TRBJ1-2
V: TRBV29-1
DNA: TGCAGCGTTGGTTATCCTGGCTACACCTTC
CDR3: CSVGYPGYTF

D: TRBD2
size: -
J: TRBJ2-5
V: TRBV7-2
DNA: TGTGCCAGCAGCTACAGACTAGCGGGAGTGCGCAAAGAGACCCAGTACTTC
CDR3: CASSYRLAGVRKETQYF

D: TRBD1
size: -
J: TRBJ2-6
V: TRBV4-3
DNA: TGCGCCAGCAGCCAGAAACAGGGGTCTGGGGCCAACGTCCTGACTTTC
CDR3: CASSQKQGSGANVLTF

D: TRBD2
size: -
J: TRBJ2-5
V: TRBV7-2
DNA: TGTGCCAGCAGCCCGCGGACTAGCGGGAATAGGGAGACCCAGTACTTC
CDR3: CASSPRTSGNRETQYF

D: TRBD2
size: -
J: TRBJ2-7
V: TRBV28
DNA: TGTGCCAGCCGGGCTAGCGGGAGCCGATACGAGCAGTACTTC
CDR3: CASRASGSRYEQYF

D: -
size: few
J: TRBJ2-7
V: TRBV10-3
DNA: TGTGCCATCAGCGCGGGGTTAACCTACGAGCAGTACTTC
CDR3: CAISAGLTYEQYF